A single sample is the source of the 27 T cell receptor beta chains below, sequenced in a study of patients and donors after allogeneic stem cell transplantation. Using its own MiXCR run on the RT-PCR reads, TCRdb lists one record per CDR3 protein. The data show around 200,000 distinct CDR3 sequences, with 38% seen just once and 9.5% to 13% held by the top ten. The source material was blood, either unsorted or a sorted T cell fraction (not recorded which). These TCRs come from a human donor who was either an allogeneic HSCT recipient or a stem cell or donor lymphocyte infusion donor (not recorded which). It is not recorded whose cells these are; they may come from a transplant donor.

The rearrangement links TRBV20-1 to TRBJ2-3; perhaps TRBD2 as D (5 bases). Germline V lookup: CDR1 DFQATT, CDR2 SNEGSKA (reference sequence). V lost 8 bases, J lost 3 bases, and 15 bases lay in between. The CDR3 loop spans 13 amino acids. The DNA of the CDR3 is TGCAGTCCATACAAGGAGGTGACAGATACGCAGTATTTT. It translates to CSPYKEVTDTQYF.

CDR3 nucleotide sequence: TGCAGCGAGACAGGGATAGCGGGGATAGGCTACAATGAGCAGTTCTTC. This encodes CSETGIAGIGYNEQFF. The chain joins TRBV29-1 to TRBJ2-1; maybe TRBD2 (8 bases). The ends were cut back, 7 bases at V and 3 bases at J, with 22 bases in the middle. From germline, CDR1 is SQVTM and CDR2 ANQGSEA. The CDR3 is 16 residues long.

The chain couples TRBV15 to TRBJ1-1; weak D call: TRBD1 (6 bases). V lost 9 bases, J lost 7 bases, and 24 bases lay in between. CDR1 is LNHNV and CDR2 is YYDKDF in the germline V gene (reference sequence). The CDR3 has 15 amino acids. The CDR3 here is CATSRGRQDEGEAFF. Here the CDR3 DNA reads TGTGCCACTTCCCGGGGAAGACAGGATGAAGGTGAAGCTTTCTTT.

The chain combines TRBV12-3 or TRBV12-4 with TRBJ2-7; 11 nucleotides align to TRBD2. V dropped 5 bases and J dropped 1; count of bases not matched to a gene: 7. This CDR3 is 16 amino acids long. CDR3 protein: CASSQAGTSGSYEQYF. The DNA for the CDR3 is TGTGCCAGCAGTCAAGCCGGGACTAGCGGATCCTACGAGCAGTACTTC.

The CDR3 bases are TGCGCCAGCAGCTTGGGCGATGAAAAACTGTTTTTT. Translating it yields CASSLGDEKLFF. V is TRBV5-1 and J is TRBJ1-4, with D unclear. The germline CDR1 and CDR2 sequences are SGHRS and YFSETQ. V was pared by 0 bases and J by 6 bases, with 3 bases between. This CDR3 is 12 amino acids long.

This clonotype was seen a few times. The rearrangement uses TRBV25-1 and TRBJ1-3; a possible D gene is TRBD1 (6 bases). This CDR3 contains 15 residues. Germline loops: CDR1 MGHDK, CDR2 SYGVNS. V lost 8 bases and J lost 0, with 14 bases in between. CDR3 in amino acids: CASAGGWSSGNTIYF. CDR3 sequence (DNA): TGTGCCAGCGCCGGGGGCTGGAGCTCTGGAAACACCATATATTTT.

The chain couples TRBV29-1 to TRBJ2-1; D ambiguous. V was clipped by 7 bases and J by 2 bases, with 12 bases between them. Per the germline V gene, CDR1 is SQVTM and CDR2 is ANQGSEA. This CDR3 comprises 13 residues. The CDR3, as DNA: TGCAGCGGAAATTACGGGCCCTACAATGAGCAGTTCTTC. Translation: CSGNYGPYNEQFF.

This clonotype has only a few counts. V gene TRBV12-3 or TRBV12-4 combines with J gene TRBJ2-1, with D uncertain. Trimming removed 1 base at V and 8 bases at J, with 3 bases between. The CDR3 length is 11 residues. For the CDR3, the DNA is TGTGCCAGCAGTTTAGTTTATGAGCAGTTCTTC. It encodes CASSLVYEQFF.

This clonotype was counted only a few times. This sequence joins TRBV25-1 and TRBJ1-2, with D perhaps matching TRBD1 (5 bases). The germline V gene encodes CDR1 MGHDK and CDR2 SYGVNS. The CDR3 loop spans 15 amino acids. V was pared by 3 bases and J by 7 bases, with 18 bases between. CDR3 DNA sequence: TGTGCCAGCAGTGAGCGGAAAGACGGCGGGGGTGGCTACACCTTC. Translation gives CASSERKDGGGGYTF.

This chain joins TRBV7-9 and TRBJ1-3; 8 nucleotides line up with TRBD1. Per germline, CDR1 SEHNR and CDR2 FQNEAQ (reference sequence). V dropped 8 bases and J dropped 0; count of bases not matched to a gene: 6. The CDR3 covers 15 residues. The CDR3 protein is CASQQGEDSGNTIYF. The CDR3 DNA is TGTGCCAGCCAACAGGGGGAAGACTCTGGAAACACCATATATTTT.

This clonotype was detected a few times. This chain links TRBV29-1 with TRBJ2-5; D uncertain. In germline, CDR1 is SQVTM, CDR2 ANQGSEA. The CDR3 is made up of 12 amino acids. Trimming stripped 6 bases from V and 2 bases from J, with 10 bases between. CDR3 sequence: CSVSTTQETQYF. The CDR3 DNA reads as TGCAGCGTAAGCACTACTCAAGAGACCCAGTACTTC.

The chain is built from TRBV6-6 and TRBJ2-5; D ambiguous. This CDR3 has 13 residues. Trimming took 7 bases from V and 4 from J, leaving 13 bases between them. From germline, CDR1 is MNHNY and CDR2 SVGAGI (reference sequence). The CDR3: CASTSGVAETQYF. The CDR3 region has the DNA TGTGCCAGCACCTCTGGTGTTGCAGAGACCCAGTACTTC.

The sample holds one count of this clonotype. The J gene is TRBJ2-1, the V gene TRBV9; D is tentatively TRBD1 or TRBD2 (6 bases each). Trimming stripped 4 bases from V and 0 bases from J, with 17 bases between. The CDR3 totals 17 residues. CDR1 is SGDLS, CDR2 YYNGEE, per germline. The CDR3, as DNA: TGTGCCAGCAGCCTCCCCGGGGGCCCGAGCTCCTACAATGAGCAGTTCTTC. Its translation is CASSLPGGPSSYNEQFF.

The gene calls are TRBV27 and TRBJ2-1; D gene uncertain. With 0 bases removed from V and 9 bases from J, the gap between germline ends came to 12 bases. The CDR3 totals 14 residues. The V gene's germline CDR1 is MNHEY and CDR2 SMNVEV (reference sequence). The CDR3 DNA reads TGTGCCAGCAGTTTATCATTACTTAAGGGTGAGCAGTTCTTC. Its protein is CASSLSLLKGEQFF.

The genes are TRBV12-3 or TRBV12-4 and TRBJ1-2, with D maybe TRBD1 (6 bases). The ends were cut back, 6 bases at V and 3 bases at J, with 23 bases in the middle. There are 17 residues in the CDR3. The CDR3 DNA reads TGTGCCAGCAGGCCCAACGCCCAGGGGCGGAGGCACTATGGCTACACCTTC. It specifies CASRPNAQGRRHYGYTF.

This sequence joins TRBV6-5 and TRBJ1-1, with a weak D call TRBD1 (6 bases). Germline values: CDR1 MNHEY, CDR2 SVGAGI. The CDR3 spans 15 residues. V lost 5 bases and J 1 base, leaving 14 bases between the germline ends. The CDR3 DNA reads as TGTGCCAGCAGTAACATGCCGGGGGCGAACACTGAAGCTTTCTTT. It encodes CASSNMPGANTEAFF.

This CDR3 is CASSLWALLGERKTQYF. The CDR3, as DNA: TGTGCCAGCAGTTTATGGGCCCTCCTAGGGGAACGAAAGACCCAGTACTTC. The chain is built from TRBV28 and TRBJ2-5; TRBD1 might be the D (5 bases). CDR1 and CDR2 from the germline V gene are MDHEN and SYDVKM. Between the trimmed V and J ends, which lost 0 bases and 6 bases, there was a span of 20 bases. The CDR3 is made up of 17 amino acids.

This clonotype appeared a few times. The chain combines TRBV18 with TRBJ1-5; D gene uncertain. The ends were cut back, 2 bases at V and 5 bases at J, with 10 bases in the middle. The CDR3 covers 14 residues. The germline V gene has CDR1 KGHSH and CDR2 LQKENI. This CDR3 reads CASSPTGNYQPQHF. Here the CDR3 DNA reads TGTGCCAGCTCACCAACCGGGAATTATCAGCCCCAGCATTTT.

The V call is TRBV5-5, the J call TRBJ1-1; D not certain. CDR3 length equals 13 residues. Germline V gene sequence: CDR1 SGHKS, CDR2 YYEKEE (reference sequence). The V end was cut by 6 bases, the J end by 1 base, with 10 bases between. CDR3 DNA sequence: TGTGCCAGCACCCCCAAGACGAACACTGAAGCTTTCTTT. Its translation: CASTPKTNTEAFF.

Here the CDR3 reads CASTVGQNTEAFF. Here the CDR3 DNA reads TGTGCCAGCACGGTTGGGCAGAACACTGAAGCTTTCTTT. The gene calls are TRBV25-1 and TRBJ1-1; D gene uncertain. Germline values: CDR1 MGHDK, CDR2 SYGVNS. V was clipped by 7 bases and J by 1 base, with 10 bases between them. The CDR3 is 13 residues long.

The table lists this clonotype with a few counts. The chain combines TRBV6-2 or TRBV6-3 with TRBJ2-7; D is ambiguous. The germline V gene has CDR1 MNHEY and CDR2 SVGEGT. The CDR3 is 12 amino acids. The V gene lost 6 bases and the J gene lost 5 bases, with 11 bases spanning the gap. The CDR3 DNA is TGTGCCAGCAGCCAAAAAAGGCACGAGCAGTACTTC. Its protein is CASSQKRHEQYF.

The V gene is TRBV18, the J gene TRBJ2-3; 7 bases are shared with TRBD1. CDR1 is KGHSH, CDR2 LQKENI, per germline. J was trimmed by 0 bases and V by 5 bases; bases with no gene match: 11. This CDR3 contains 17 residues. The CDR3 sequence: CASSTFVRDRSTDTQYF. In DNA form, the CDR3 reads TGTGCCAGCTCAACATTTGTCCGGGACAGAAGCACAGATACGCAGTATTTT.

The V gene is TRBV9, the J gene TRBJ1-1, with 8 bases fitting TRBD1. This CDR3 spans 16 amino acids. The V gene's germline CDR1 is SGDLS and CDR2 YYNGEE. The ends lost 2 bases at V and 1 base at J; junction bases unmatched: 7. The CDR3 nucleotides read TGTGCCAGCAGCGTGAGTCCGGGACAGGAGAACACTGAAGCTTTCTTT. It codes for CASSVSPGQENTEAFF.

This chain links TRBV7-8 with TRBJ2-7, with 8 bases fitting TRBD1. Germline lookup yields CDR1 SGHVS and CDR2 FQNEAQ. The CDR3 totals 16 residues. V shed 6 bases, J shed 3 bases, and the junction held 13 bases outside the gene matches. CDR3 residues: CASSWDLQGEVYEQYF. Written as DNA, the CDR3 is TGTGCCAGCAGTTGGGACCTACAGGGGGAGGTCTACGAGCAGTACTTC.

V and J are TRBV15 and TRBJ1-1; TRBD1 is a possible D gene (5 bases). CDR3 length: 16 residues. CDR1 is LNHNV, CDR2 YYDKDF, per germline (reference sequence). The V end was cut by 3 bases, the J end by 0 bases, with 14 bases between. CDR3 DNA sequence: TGTGCCACCAGCAGGAGGGCAGGGATAATGAACACTGAAGCTTTCTTT. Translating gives CATSRRAGIMNTEAFF.

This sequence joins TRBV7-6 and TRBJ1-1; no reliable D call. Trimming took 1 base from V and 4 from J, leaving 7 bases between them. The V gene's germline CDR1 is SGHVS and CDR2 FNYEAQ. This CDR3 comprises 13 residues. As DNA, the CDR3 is TGTGCCAGCAGCTTAGATTGGGGCACTGAAGCTTTCTTT. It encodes CASSLDWGTEAFF.

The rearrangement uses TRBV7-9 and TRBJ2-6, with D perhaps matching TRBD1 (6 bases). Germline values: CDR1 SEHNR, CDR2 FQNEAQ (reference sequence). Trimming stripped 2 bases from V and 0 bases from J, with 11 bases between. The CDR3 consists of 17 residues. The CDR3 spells CASSLTSDSSGANVLTF. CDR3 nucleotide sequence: TGTGCCAGCAGCTTAACCTCGGACAGCTCTGGGGCCAACGTCCTGACTTTC. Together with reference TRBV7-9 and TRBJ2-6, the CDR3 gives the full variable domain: DTGVSQNPRHKITKRGQNVTFRCDPISEHNRLYWYRQTLGQGPEFLTYFQNEAQLEKSRLLSDRFSAERPKGSFSTLEIQRTEQGDSAMYLCASSLTSDSSGANVLTFGAGSRLTVL.